This T cell receptor (beta chain) stems from a study of T cell responses to AZD1222 COVID-19 vaccine. Some clones are missing from TCRdb's copy, which holds only in-frame ones; the method was immunoSEQ multiplex PCR. The sample gives approximately 150,000 clones, 80% to 95% of which show up once; 1% to 1.5% is in the top ten. Germline V CDR1 and CDR2: SGHDT, YYEEEE. CDR3 length: 15 amino acids. The germline V and J ends were trimmed by 1 base and 8 bases, with 15 bases remaining between them. Study-wide findings and caveats: Of the AZD1222 recipients, only 5 or 6 were seropositive at baseline.

Turning to this clone: What it binds is not known.

It was second doses at about 4 or about 12 weeks that were pooled. This receptor was identified in an adult who received the AZD1222 COVID-19 vaccine. The V gene is TRBV5-6, the J gene TRBJ1-4, with D possibly matching TRBD1 (6 bases). Specimen: peripheral blood, collected 28 days after the second AZD1222 dose. The CDR3, as DNA: TGTGCCAGCAGCTTGAAACCCGGGACAAGGGAAAAACTGTTTTTT. Its translation is CASSLKPGTREKLFF.